Presented here are 24 T cell receptor beta chains from one specimen sequenced in a study of identical twins. TCRdb fed the 5' RACE reads into MiXCR, producing one record per CDR3 protein. Of roughly 1,500,000 distinct CDR3 sequences in the sample, around 33% were seen once. What was sequenced was cord blood. The receptors stem from a newborn girl in good health.

This clonotype appeared a few times. The CDR3 DNA sequence: TGTGCCAGCAGTTACCACGGAAGAAGACTAGCAGGGACAGATACGCAGTATTTT. The encoded protein is CASSYHGRRLAGTDTQYF. The genes are TRBV6-5 and TRBJ2-3; 7 positions match TRBD2. The CDR3 covers 18 residues. V lost 2 bases and J lost 3; bases outside the gene matches: 14. The germline CDR1 and CDR2 sequences are MNHEY and SVGAGI.

The chain carries TRBV21-1 and TRBJ2-6; no check of the table's D call, TRBD1, against the DNA was made. TRBV21-1 is classified as a pseudogene. This CDR3 region has 14 residues. CDR3 in amino acids: CASSKRGRYNVLTF. The CDR3 region has the DNA TGTGCCAGCAGCAAACGGGGGCGATACAACGTCCTGACTTTC.

This clonotype was observed a few times. The chain employs TRBV12-5 and TRBJ2-3; D call uncertain. This CDR3 has 13 residues. With 3 bases removed from V and 1 base from J, the gap between germline ends came to 5 bases. Germline V CDR1 and CDR2: LGHNT, FRNRAP. Here the CDR3 reads CASGFQGTDTQYF. Written as DNA, the CDR3 is TGTGCTAGTGGTTTTCAGGGCACAGATACGCAGTATTTT.

This clonotype was seen a few times. J is TRBJ2-5 and V is TRBV5-1; 8 nucleotides align to TRBD2. Matching the DNA end better, TRBJ2-7 makes the J call doubtful. The V gene's germline CDR1 is SGHRS and CDR2 YFSETQ. This CDR3 comprises 15 residues. The CDR3 reads CASSPGGQGFYEQYF. The CDR3 nucleotides are TGCGCCAGCAGCCCGGGAGGGCAGGGGTTCTACGAGCAGTACTTC.

This clonotype was found a few times. Written as DNA, the CDR3 is TGTGCCAGCAGTTTAGGGGGGGCGAATATTGACGAGCAGTACTTC. Its translation is CASSLGGANIDEQYF. The chain recombines TRBV28 with TRBJ2-5, with TRBD2 as a possible D gene (7 bases). The tail of the sequence fits TRBJ2-7 better, so the J call may be wrong. This CDR3 has 15 amino acids. The germline V gene encodes CDR1 MDHEN and CDR2 SYDVKM.

The sample holds a few counts of this clonotype. The chain couples TRBV20-1 to TRBJ2-3; D is unresolved. CDR1 and CDR2 from the germline V gene are DFQATT and SNEGSKA (reference sequence). The CDR3 consists of 15 residues. V lost 1 base, J lost 0 bases, and 11 bases lay in between. CDR3 region: CSARGATSSTDTQYF. The DNA for the CDR3 is TGCAGTGCTAGAGGGGCGACTTCTAGCACAGATACGCAGTATTTT.

Turning to this clonotype: One end of the junction fails to match germline, which may point to a read error. The CDR3: CASSYSRGGRNEQYF. CDR3 nucleotide sequence: TGTGCCAGCAGCTACTCGCGGGGGGGCAGGAATGAGCAGTACTTC. J is TRBJ2-7 and V is TRBV6-2 or TRBV6-3; 9 bases fit TRBD2. This CDR3 is 15 amino acids long. From germline, CDR1 is MNHEY and CDR2 SVGEGT.

The chain employs TRBV28 and TRBJ2-5; 8 bases are a match to TRBD2. The J call could be wrong; TRBJ2-7 is a better fit for the DNA end. The CDR3 runs to 16 residues. Per germline, CDR1 MDHEN and CDR2 SYDVKM. Written as DNA, the CDR3 is TGTGCCACTGAGGCTAGGGGTAGCGGGACCCTCTACGAGCAGTACTTC. Protein product: CATEARGSGTLYEQYF.

About this clonotype itself: Given the absence of the conserved phenylalanine or tryptophan at the CDR3 end, a read error is likely. The gene calls are TRBV28 and TRBJ2-1, with D unclear. Germline V lookup: CDR1 MDHEN, CDR2 SYDVKM. This CDR3 is 12 amino acids long. Trimming took off 4 bases at V and 11 bases at J, with 12 bases between the two ends. The CDR3 reads CASSSPRLKQFL. DNA for the CDR3: TGTGCCAGCAGTTCTCCCAGGCTAAAGCAGTTCTTA.

This clonotype was seen more than once but under ten times. CDR3 amino acids: CASSQDLRAGTYEQYF. The CDR3, as DNA: TGCGCCAGCAGCCAAGATCTCAGGGCGGGGACCTACGAGCAGTACTTC. The chain is built from TRBV4-1 and TRBJ2-7; D might be TRBD2 (6 bases). Germline V lookup: CDR1 MGHRA, CDR2 YSYEKL. The CDR3 is 16 amino acids. V dropped 0 bases and J dropped 2 bases, with 14 bases sitting between them.

This clonotype was detected only a few times. The chain carries TRBV20-1 and TRBJ2-1, with 11 bases matching TRBD2. This CDR3 spans 16 amino acids. CDR1 and CDR2 (germline): DFQATT, SNEGSKA (reference sequence). With 3 bases clipped from V and 7 bases from J, the junction kept 11 bases outside the gene matches. DNA of the CDR3: TGCAGTGCTAGTGAATTCCTAGCGGGGGGTCCAAATGAGCAGTTCTTC. Protein sequence: CSASEFLAGGPNEQFF.

The sample holds many counts of this clonotype. This chain links TRBV29-1 with TRBJ2-5; possibly TRBD1 for D (6 bases). This CDR3 comprises 10 residues. With 6 bases removed from V and 4 bases from J, the gap between germline ends came to 6 bases. Germline V gene lookup returns CDR1 SQVTM and CDR2 ANQGSEA. The CDR3 sequence is CSVQGETQYF. CDR3 coding DNA: TGCAGCGTACAGGGAGAGACCCAGTACTTC.

This rearrangement joins TRBV5-1 to TRBJ1-1; 7 bases are a match to TRBD1. Germline-derived CDR1 and CDR2 are SGHRS and YFSETQ. The CDR3 spans 17 residues. The trim removed 7 bases at V and 1 base at J, leaving 16 bases unmatched. The CDR3 is CASQPATGQQPNTEAFF. CDR3 coding DNA: TGCGCCAGCCAGCCAGCCACGGGACAGCAACCGAACACTGAAGCTTTCTTT.

This clonotype showed up just a few times. The V call is TRBV5-1, the J call TRBJ1-1, with TRBD1 identical over 11 bases. V shed 5 bases and J 3 bases; nucleotides not matched to a gene: 3. Germline V gene sequence: CDR1 SGHRS, CDR2 YFSETQ. There are 14 residues in the CDR3. The CDR3 sequence is CASRLDRGHTEAFF. CDR3 DNA: TGCGCCAGCAGACTGGACAGGGGGCACACTGAAGCTTTCTTT.

Ten or more counts support this clonotype. V usage is TRBV20-1 and J usage is TRBJ2-3; 12 bases are a match to TRBD2. J lost 2 bases, V lost 2 bases, and 2 bases had no gene match. The CDR3 consists of 15 residues. Germline lookup yields CDR1 DFQATT and CDR2 SNEGSKA (reference sequence). The CDR3 sequence: CSARRTSGATDTQYF. The DNA of the CDR3 is TGCAGTGCTAGACGGACTAGCGGGGCCACAGATACGCAGTATTTT.

The chain couples TRBV3-1 to TRBJ2-3; D ambiguous. CDR3 size: 14 residues. Trimming removed 4 bases from V and 3 bases from J, with 11 bases in between. Per germline, CDR1 LGHDT and CDR2 YNNKEL (reference sequence). The CDR3 bases are TGTGCCAGCAGCCCCCGTCGGATTACAGATACGCAGTATTTT. Translated: CASSPRRITDTQYF.

In this sample, this clonotype turned up a few times. The chain joins TRBV28 to TRBJ1-5; 8 bases match TRBD1. This CDR3 contains 14 residues. Losses at the gene ends were 6 bases for V and 4 bases for J; bases not matched to a gene: 5. Germline V gene data show CDR1 as MDHEN and CDR2 as SYDVKM. The CDR3 nucleotides are TGTGCCAGCAGCGGACAGGGCTTGAATCAGCCCCAGCATTTT. Translation gives CASSGQGLNQPQHF.

The chain recombines TRBV5-1 with TRBJ2-2; 7 nucleotides match TRBD2. Germline loops: CDR1 SGHRS, CDR2 YFSETQ. There are 17 residues in the CDR3. The V segment lost 0 bases and the J segment 0 bases; nucleotides outside the gene matches: 5. The CDR3 coding sequence is TGCGCCAGCAGCTTGGTTCTAGCGGTGTCGAACACCGGGGAGCTGTTTTTT. Translating it yields CASSLVLAVSNTGELFF.

The gene calls are TRBV4-1 and TRBJ2-1; perhaps TRBD2 as D (6 bases). The end of the DNA is better explained by TRBJ2-7, so the J call may be wrong. The CDR3 runs 14 residues. Per germline, CDR1 MGHRA and CDR2 YSYEKL. CDR3 protein: CASSLLGGHNEQYF. Written as DNA, the CDR3 is TGCGCCAGCAGCTTGTTGGGGGGTCACAATGAGCAGTACTTC.

The J gene is TRBJ2-5, the V gene TRBV29-1; 9 positions match TRBD2. The V gene's germline CDR1 is SQVTM and CDR2 ANQGSEA. Trimming at V came to 3 bases and at J to 0 bases, leaving 11 bases not matched to a gene. This CDR3 has 17 residues. In DNA, the CDR3 is TGCAGCGTTGAGTATGTAGCGGGAGTGGGGTACCAAGAGACCCAGTACTTC. It translates to CSVEYVAGVGYQETQYF.

This sequence joins TRBV30 and TRBJ1-1, with TRBD1 as a possible D gene (5 bases). The CDR3 has 14 amino acids. Trimming took off 0 bases at V and 2 bases at J, with 10 bases between the two ends. The germline V gene has CDR1 GTSNPN and CDR2 SVGIG (reference sequence). The CDR3 region has the DNA TGTGCCTGGAGTGTACTGACAGTCAACACTGAAGCTTTCTTT. Translated, it gives CAWSVLTVNTEAFF. Full variable domain (rest looked up from reference TRBV30 and TRBJ1-1): SQTIHQWPATLVQPVGSPLSLECTVEGTSNPNLYWYRQAAGRGLQLLFYSVGIGQISSEVPQNLSASRPQDRQFILSSKKLLLSDSGFYLCAWSVLTVNTEAFFGQGTRLTVV.

This clonotype has more than one count but fewer than ten. CDR3 DNA: TGTGCCAGCAGTGAAGCGCACCGACAGGACTATGGCTACACCTTC. This gives the protein CASSEAHRQDYGYTF. The rearrangement links TRBV6-1 to TRBJ1-2; a possible D gene is TRBD1 (6 bases). The CDR3 runs 15 residues. The V end lost 0 bases, the J end lost 3 bases, and 11 bases lay between the germline ends. From germline, CDR1 is MNHNS and CDR2 SASEGT.

This sequence joins TRBV30 and TRBJ1-4, with D uncertain. Looked up from germline, CDR1 is GTSNPN and CDR2 is SVGIG (reference sequence). The CDR3 length is 12 residues. V lost 0 bases and J lost 4, with 3 bases in between. Written as DNA, the CDR3 is TGTGCCTGGAGTGTACATAATGAAAAACTGTTTTTT. Encoded protein: CAWSVHNEKLFF.

The chain couples TRBV6-7 to TRBJ2-3; D remains ambiguous. TRBV6-7 is an ORF; its function is uncertain. Deletions cut 10 bases from V and 4 bases from J, with 12 bases between. CDR3 length: 12 residues. Here the CDR3 DNA reads TGTGCCATCCCGGACGTGGCAGATACGCAGTATTTT. This translates into CAIPDVADTQYF.